This passage covers 20 T cell receptor beta chains from one sample sequenced in a study of T cell changes during pregnancy in multiple sclerosis. Assay: immunoSEQ multiplex PCR; the TCRdb copy retains only in-frame clones and omits some. This table holds under 70,000 clones, 91% found once. The sequenced sample was peripheral blood, obtained in the third trimester of pregnancy. The receptors were gathered from a female donor in good health, enrolled as a control in a pregnancy study.

The rearrangement joins TRBV7-8 to TRBJ1-1, with D tentatively TRBD1 (5 bases). Trimming removed 3 bases at V and 4 bases at J, with 12 bases between. Germline values: CDR1 SGHVS, CDR2 FQNEAQ. The CDR3 spans 14 residues. CDR3 sequence reads: CASSLAWGGTEAFF. The CDR3 bases are TGTGCCAGCAGCTTGGCCTGGGGGGGCACTGAAGCTTTCTTT.

The chain combines TRBV19 with TRBJ1-5, with TRBD1 identical over 8 bases. From germline, CDR1 is LNHDA and CDR2 SQIVND (reference sequence). This CDR3 is 16 amino acids long. With 9 bases clipped from V and 0 bases from J, the junction kept 10 bases outside the gene matches. The CDR3 sequence: CARNHPTGGSNQPQHF. DNA for the CDR3: TGTGCCAGAAACCATCCCACAGGGGGTAGCAATCAGCCCCAGCATTTT.

This chain joins TRBV18 and TRBJ2-7; D remains unclear. The length of the CDR3 is 13 residues. V was trimmed by 2 bases and J by 4 bases, leaving 9 bases between them. Per germline, CDR1 KGHSH and CDR2 LQKENI. The CDR3 reads CASSPGPNYEQYF. DNA of the CDR3: TGTGCCAGCTCACCAGGGCCGAATTACGAGCAGTACTTC.

This rearrangement joins TRBV6-6 to TRBJ1-5, with D uncertain. Germline V gene lookup returns CDR1 MNHNY and CDR2 SVGAGI (reference sequence). The germline V and J ends were trimmed by 2 bases and 7 bases, with 9 bases remaining between them. This CDR3 is built from 13 residues. The CDR3 coding sequence is TGTGCCAGCAGTTACGAGCGTGAACAGCCCCAGCATTTT. Translated, it gives CASSYEREQPQHF.

V and J are TRBV7-2 and TRBJ2-1; 14 bases agree with TRBD2. CDR1 and CDR2 from the germline V gene are SGHTA and FQGNSA. The CDR3 length is 15 residues. V trimming: 5 bases; J trimming: 6 bases; junction bases outside the gene matches: 3. This CDR3 is CASSQTSGRANEQFF. The DNA of the CDR3 is TGTGCCAGCAGCCAGACTAGCGGGAGGGCCAATGAGCAGTTCTTC.

This sequence joins TRBV6-5 and TRBJ1-2, with a weak D call TRBD1 (5 bases). Germline V gives CDR1 MNHEY, CDR2 SVGAGI. This CDR3 comprises 16 residues. The V end lost 4 bases, the J end lost 2 bases, and 17 bases lay between the germline ends. CDR3 bases: TGTGCCAGCAGTTCTCCGGCGAGGAGGGGAAACTATGGCTACACCTTC. It specifies CASSSPARRGNYGYTF.

The chain recombines TRBV28 with TRBJ2-7, with 7 bases aligning to TRBD1. V lost 6 bases and J lost 1; bases outside the gene matches: 3. The CDR3 is made up of 13 amino acids. CDR1 MDHEN and CDR2 SYDVKM come from the germline V gene. CDR3 in amino acids: CASRDRVSYEQYF. In DNA form, the CDR3 reads TGTGCCAGCAGAGACAGGGTATCCTACGAGCAGTACTTC.

A few counts support this clone. This chain joins TRBV2 and TRBJ1-2, with D unclear. Trimming shortened V by 4 bases and J by 5 bases, and 5 bases separated the two germline ends. CDR3 length: 11 amino acids. CDR1 is SNHLY and CDR2 is FYNNEI in the germline V gene. The CDR3 DNA reads as TGTGCCAGCAGTGGAGGATATGGCTACACCTTC. Its protein is CASSGGYGYTF.

The chain uses TRBV19 and TRBJ2-4, with 16 bases lining up with TRBD2. The V and J ends lost 5 bases and 1 base, in that order; junction bases with no gene match: 11. The V gene's germline CDR1 is LNHDA and CDR2 SQIVND (reference sequence). The CDR3 totals 20 residues. CDR3 in amino acids: CASSPGTSGGGRWAKNIQYF. CDR3 DNA sequence: TGTGCCAGTAGTCCAGGGACTAGCGGGGGGGGTAGGTGGGCCAAAAACATTCAGTACTTC.

V is TRBV6-5 and J is TRBJ2-6; tentatively, D is TRBD1 (6 bases). CDR1 is MNHEY, CDR2 SVGAGI, per germline. The germline V and J ends were trimmed by 0 bases and 4 bases, with 10 bases remaining between them. CDR3 length equals 16 residues. The CDR3 nucleotides are TGTGCCAGCAGTTACTCTCCCGGGACAGGGGCCAACGTCCTGACTTTC. It yields the protein CASSYSPGTGANVLTF.

This chain connects TRBV4-2 to TRBJ2-2; D is unresolved. This CDR3 contains 17 residues. Germline-derived CDR1 and CDR2 are LGHNA and YNFKEQ. V was cut by 0 bases and J by 0 bases, with 11 bases left in between. CDR3 nucleotide sequence: TGTGCCAGCAGCCAAGATCTTCCGCCAGCGAACACCGGGGAGCTGTTTTTT. It yields the protein CASSQDLPPANTGELFF.

The chain joins TRBV19 to TRBJ2-7; 11 bases align to TRBD2. The trim removed 3 bases at V and 2 bases at J, leaving 3 bases unmatched. The length of the CDR3 is 15 residues. Germline CDR1 LNHDA, CDR2 SQIVND (reference sequence). CDR3 DNA: TGTGCCAGTAGTATCGTAGCGGGAGGGCCCTACGAGCAGTACTTC. The encoded protein is CASSIVAGGPYEQYF.

V gene TRBV10-3 combines with J gene TRBJ2-3, with 7 nucleotides matching TRBD1. Germline CDR1 is ENHRY and CDR2 is SYGVKD. J lost 5 bases, V lost 0 bases, and 2 bases had no gene match. There are 14 residues in the CDR3. Written as DNA, the CDR3 is TGTGCCATCAGTGAGTCGACAGGGCGAGATACGCAGTATTTT. Its translation is CAISESTGRDTQYF.

The chain employs TRBV7-6 and TRBJ2-7; D possibly corresponds to TRBD2 (6 bases). The V and J ends lost 7 bases and 0 bases respectively, with 16 bases between them. CDR1 is SGHVS and CDR2 is FNYEAQ in the germline V gene. The CDR3 is made up of 15 amino acids. The CDR3 DNA reads TGTGCCAGCATGCCCTGGGGGGATGACTCCTACGAGCAGTACTTC. This codes for CASMPWGDDSYEQYF.

This chain uses TRBV11-2 with TRBJ2-5; 8 nucleotides match TRBD2. Germline trimming cut 2 bases from V and 3 bases from J; bases unmatched to any gene: 8. The CDR3 is 16 residues long. CDR1 and CDR2 from the germline V gene are SGHAT and FQNNGV. CDR3 bases: TGTGCCAGCAGCTTATTTCTGAGCGGGGGAAAAGAGACCCAGTACTTC. It specifies CASSLFLSGGKETQYF.

This rearrangement joins TRBV5-5 to TRBJ1-1, with D perhaps TRBD1 (6 bases). Germline V gene data show CDR1 as SGHKS and CDR2 as YYEKEE (reference sequence). Trimming left V 4 bases short and J 5 bases short, with 15 bases between. The CDR3 sequence is 14 residues long. For the CDR3, the DNA is TGTGCCAGCAGCCAATTCGGGGGGCTGACTGAAGCTTTCTTT. Translating it yields CASSQFGGLTEAFF.

This rearrangement joins TRBV19 to TRBJ1-4, with 9 bases aligning to TRBD1. J was trimmed by 7 bases and V by 3 bases; bases with no gene match: 9. CDR3 length equals 16 residues. CDR1 and CDR2 from the germline V gene are LNHDA and SQIVND (reference sequence). The CDR3 coding sequence is TGTGCCAGTAGTATCGGAGCGGGACAGGGCCGTGAAAAACTGTTTTTT. Its translation: CASSIGAGQGREKLFF.

The chain has TRBV28 and TRBJ2-1; 9 nucleotides align to TRBD2. Unmatched junction bases numbered 3, after V lost 4 bases and J lost 5 bases. CDR1 MDHEN and CDR2 SYDVKM come from the germline V gene. CDR3 size: 14 residues. This CDR3 is CASSSAGGNNEQFF. In DNA form, the CDR3 reads TGTGCCAGCAGTTCGGCGGGGGGGAACAATGAGCAGTTCTTC.

The chain has TRBV19 and TRBJ1-5, with 8 bases aligning to TRBD1. Losses at the gene ends were 6 bases for V and 2 bases for J; bases not matched to a gene: 3. CDR3 length: 14 residues. Germline V gives CDR1 LNHDA, CDR2 SQIVND (reference sequence). CDR3 sequence: CASRGQAGNQPQHF. In nucleotides, the CDR3 is TGTGCCAGTAGGGGACAGGCCGGCAATCAGCCCCAGCATTTT.

V and J are TRBV6-1 and TRBJ1-3; 7 nucleotides align to TRBD1. J gave up 8 bases and V 8 bases, and 9 bases lay outside the gene matches. CDR1 and CDR2 from the germline V gene are MNHNS and SASEGT. This CDR3 spans 13 amino acids. Here the CDR3 DNA reads TGTGCCAGCTCCGCTGAGGGGGCGGACACCATATATTTT. Its translation: CASSAEGADTIYF.